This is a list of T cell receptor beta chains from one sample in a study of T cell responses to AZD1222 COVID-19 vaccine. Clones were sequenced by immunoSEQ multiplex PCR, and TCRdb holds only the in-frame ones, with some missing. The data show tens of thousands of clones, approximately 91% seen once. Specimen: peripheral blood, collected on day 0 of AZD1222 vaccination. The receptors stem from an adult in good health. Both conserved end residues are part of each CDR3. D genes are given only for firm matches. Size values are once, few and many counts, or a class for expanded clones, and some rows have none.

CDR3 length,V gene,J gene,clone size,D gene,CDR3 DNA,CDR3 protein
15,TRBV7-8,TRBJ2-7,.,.,TGTGCCAGCAGCTTAGGGGCAGCCCGGGCCTACGAGCAGTACTTC,CASSLGAARAYEQYF
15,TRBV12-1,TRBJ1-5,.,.,TGTGCCAGCAGCCCCCAGGACAGTAGCAATCAGCCCCAGCATTTT,CASSPQDSSNQPQHF
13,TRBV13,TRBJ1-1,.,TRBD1,TGTGCCAGCAGCCCAGGGGGGACCTCTGAAGCTTTCTTT,CASSPGGTSEAFF
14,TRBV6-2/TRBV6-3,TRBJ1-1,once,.,TGTGCCAGCAGTTACTCGGGTGGGATGACTGAAGCTTTCTTT,CASSYSGGMTEAFF
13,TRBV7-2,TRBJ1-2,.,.,TGTGCCAGCAGCTCCACGCAGGGTTATGGCTACACCTTC,CASSSTQGYGYTF
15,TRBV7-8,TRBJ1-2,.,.,TGTGCCAGCAGCCTCCGGACAGTCTCTAACTATGGCTACACCTTC,CASSLRTVSNYGYTF
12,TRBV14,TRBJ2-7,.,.,TGTGCCAGCAGCCAAGGTTGGAACGAGCAGTACTTC,CASSQGWNEQYF
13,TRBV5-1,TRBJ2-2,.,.,TGCGCCAGCTTGGGGGTTCCCCCCGGGGAGCTGTTTTTT,CASLGVPPGELFF
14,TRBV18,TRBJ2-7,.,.,TGTGCCAGCTCACCACCGGACAGAACCTACGAGCAGTACTTC,CASSPPDRTYEQYF
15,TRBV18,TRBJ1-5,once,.,TGTGCCAGCTCACCACCGGGACAAGGAAGTGAGCCCCAGCATTTT,CASSPPGQGSEPQHF
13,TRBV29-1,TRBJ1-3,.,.,TGCAGCGTTGGTAGTCAGGTGGGAAACACCATATATTTT,CSVGSQVGNTIYF
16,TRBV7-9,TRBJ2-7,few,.,TGTGCCAGCAGCCCCAGGGGGGGCCCCAGCTCCTACGAGCAGTACTTC,CASSPRGGPSSYEQYF
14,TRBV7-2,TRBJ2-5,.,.,TGTGCCAGCAGCCCTAGCCCCCAACAGGAGACCCAGTACTTC,CASSPSPQQETQYF
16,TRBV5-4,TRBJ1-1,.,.,TGTGCCAGCAGCGTTGGACGGACATTCTCGAACACTGAAGCTTTCTTT,CASSVGRTFSNTEAFF
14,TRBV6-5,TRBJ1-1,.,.,TGTGCCAGCAGTTACCAGGGAAAAGGCACTGAAGCTTTCTTT,CASSYQGKGTEAFF
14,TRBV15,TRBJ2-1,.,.,TGTGCCACCAGCGGCCCGGACTTCGACAATGAGCAGTTCTTC,CATSGPDFDNEQFF
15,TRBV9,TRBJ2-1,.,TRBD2,TGTGCCAGCAGCGTAGGCGGGAGGGCTGACGATGAGCAGTTCTTC,CASSVGGRADDEQFF
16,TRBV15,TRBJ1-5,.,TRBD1,TGTGCCACCAGCAGAGGGGACAGGGTTCATAATCAGCCCCAGCATTTT,CATSRGDRVHNQPQHF
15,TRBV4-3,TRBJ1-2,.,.,TGCGCCAGCAGCTCTCAGCGGGGGGAGAACTATGGCTACACCTTC,CASSSQRGENYGYTF
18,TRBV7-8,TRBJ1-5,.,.,TGTGCCAGCAGCCAGGGGAGCCGGGAAGATTATAGCAATCAGCCCCAGCATTTT,CASSQGSREDYSNQPQHF
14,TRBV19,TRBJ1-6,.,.,TGTGCCAGTAGCCCCGGACGTTTGGGCTCACCCCTCCACTTT,CASSPGRLGSPLHF
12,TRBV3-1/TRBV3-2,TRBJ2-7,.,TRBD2,TGTGCCAGCAGCCTTAGCGGGAGCGAGCAGTACTTC,CASSLSGSEQYF
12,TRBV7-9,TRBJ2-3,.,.,TGTGCCAGCAGCATGGAAGGTTTGACGCAGTATTTT,CASSMEGLTQYF
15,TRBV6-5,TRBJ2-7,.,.,TGTGCCAGCAGTGACTCCTTCGGGACCTCCTACGAGCAGTACTTC,CASSDSFGTSYEQYF
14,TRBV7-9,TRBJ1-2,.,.,TGTGCCAGCAGCCCTCAGACAGATTACTATGGCTACACCTTC,CASSPQTDYYGYTF
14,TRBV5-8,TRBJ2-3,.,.,TGTGCCAGCAGCTTTTCGGGAGCCTACGATACGCAGTATTTT,CASSFSGAYDTQYF
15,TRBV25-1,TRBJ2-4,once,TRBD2,TGTGCCAGCAGCCCCCCACTAGCGGGGGGGAACATTCAGTACTTC,CASSPPLAGGNIQYF
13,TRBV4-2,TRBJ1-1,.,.,TGTGCCAGCAGCCAAGATATGAACACTGAAGCTTTCTTT,CASSQDMNTEAFF
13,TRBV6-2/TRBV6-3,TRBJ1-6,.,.,TGTGCCAGCAGTTACTGGGAGAAATCACCCCTCCACTTT,CASSYWEKSPLHF
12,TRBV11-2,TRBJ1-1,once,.,TGTGCCAGCAGCTCGAGTGGGCCTGAAGCTTTCTTT,CASSSSGPEAFF
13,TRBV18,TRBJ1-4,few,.,TGTGCCACCAGGGTGGCGGAGAATGAAAAACTGTTTTTT,CATRVAENEKLFF